The source of this TCR beta chain is a study of CD8 T cells in ankylosing spondylitis. Study-wide points: A motif of roughly 8 highly homologous TCR beta variants was seen as apparently characteristic of ankylosing spondylitis blood.

CDR3 size: 15 residues. Per germline, CDR1 MGHDK and CDR2 SYGVNS. V was shortened by 6 bases and J by 2 bases, with 16 bases between the two germline ends. This clonotype was observed a few times. The target antigen is unknown. TCRdb recomputed calls from the 5' RACE reads with MiXCR, one row per CDR3 protein. The data show some 450,000 distinct CDR3 sequences, 17% seen once. The rearrangement uses TRBV25-1 and TRBJ2-5; TRBD1 might be the D (6 bases). The source material was blood, either unsorted or a sorted T cell fraction (not recorded which). The sequence was collected from a male donor with ankylosing spondylitis. CDR3 protein: CASRAAGQKQETQYF. CDR3 sequence (DNA): TGTGCCAGCAGGGCTGCAGGACAGAAGCAAGAGACCCAGTACTTC.